This T cell receptor (beta chain) was sequenced for a study of T cell responses to AZD1222 COVID-19 vaccine. V was pared by 5 bases and J by 0 bases, with 20 bases between. CDR1 MDHEN and CDR2 SYDVKM come from the germline V gene. The CDR3 runs to 18 residues. Whole-study results and caveats: Repertoires were obtained only post-peak T cell response. Clonal diversity was possibly underestimated; the donors were predominantly white British and more often female.

Concerning this clone: Its specificity is not known.

The method was immunoSEQ multiplex PCR; TCRdb's version includes in-frame clones alone and lacks a portion of them. The sample shows tens of thousands of clones, roughly 87% of them seen only once. This sequence joins TRBV28 and TRBJ1-3; D remains unclear. The TCR was taken from an adult who received the AZD1222 COVID-19 vaccine. Sequenced here: peripheral blood, sampled 28 days after the second AZD1222 dose. CDR3 in amino acids: CASSPILRGRSSGNTIYF. The CDR3 DNA sequence: TGTGCCAGCAGTCCCATCCTACGAGGACGAAGCTCTGGAAACACCATATATTTT. The variable domain in full, with the rest retrieved from reference TRBV28 and TRBJ1-3, is DVKVTQSSRYLVKRTGEKVFLECVQDMDHENMFWYRQDPGLGLRLIYFSYDVKMKEKGDIPEGYSVSREKKERFSLILESASTNQTSMYLCASSPILRGRSSGNTIYFGEGSWLTVV.